These 7 T cell receptor beta chains came from one sample sequenced in a study of blood T cell repertoires in COVID-19. Some clones are missing from TCRdb's copy, which holds only in-frame ones; the method was immunoSEQ multiplex PCR. In the table there are over 130,000 clones, approximately 80% of which are singletons. The sample taken for sequencing was PBMCs or T cells enriched from blood (not recorded which). Receptors originate from a woman aged 18-29 years who had been exposed to COVID-19.

The V and J genes are TRBV9 and TRBJ2-3; TRBD2 matches at 13 bases. The CDR3 totals 18 residues. Germline CDR1 SGDLS, CDR2 YYNGEE. With V trimmed by 0 bases and J by 3 bases, 7 bases remained unmatched. The CDR3 DNA follows: TGTGCCAGCAGCGTAGGGACTAGCGGGAGTCTCGGGACAGATACGCAGTATTTT. Translating gives CASSVGTSGSLGTDTQYF. Full variable domain (missing parts from reference TRBV9 and TRBJ2-3): DSGVTQTPKHLITATGQRVTLRCSPRSGDLSVYWYQQSLDQGLQFLIQYYNGEERAKGNILERFSAQQFPDLHSELNLSSLELGDSALYFCASSVGTSGSLGTDTQYFGPGTRLTVL.

The CDR3 loop is CASSLDGTLNSPLHF. The CDR3 coding sequence is TGTGCCAGCAGCTTAGATGGGACACTTAATTCACCCCTCCACTTT. The genes are TRBV7-9 and TRBJ1-6; TRBD1 might be the D (6 bases). Germline CDR1 reads SEHNR; CDR2 reads FQNEAQ (reference sequence). This CDR3 has 15 amino acids. V was cut by 1 base and J by 6 bases, with 10 bases left in between.

The chain recombines TRBV10-3 with TRBJ1-2; a weak D match, TRBD1 (5 bases). The CDR3 is made up of 15 amino acids. Germline loops: CDR1 ENHRY, CDR2 SYGVKD. Trimming took 0 bases from V and 8 from J, leaving 16 bases between them. The CDR3 DNA reads TGTGCCATCAGTGAGTCGACTCCAGGGCCCCAGGGCTACACCTTC. It specifies CAISESTPGPQGYTF.

V usage is TRBV30 and J usage is TRBJ1-1; D not resolved. The V and J ends lost 1 base and 4 bases respectively, with 10 bases between them. The CDR3 runs 13 residues. CDR1 is GTSNPN, CDR2 SVGIG, per germline (reference sequence). CDR3 DNA: TGTGCCTGGAGTGGAGGCATGACCACTGAAGCTTTCTTT. This translates into CAWSGGMTTEAFF.

This chain uses TRBV4-3 with TRBJ2-6, with D tentatively TRBD2 (5 bases). The CDR3 is 15 residues long. The V gene's germline CDR1 is LGHNA and CDR2 YSLEER. The ends were cut back, 1 base at V and 3 bases at J, with 7 bases in the middle. CDR3: CASSQVGGGANVLTF. CDR3 nucleotide sequence: TGCGCCAGCAGCCAAGTCGGAGGTGGGGCCAACGTCCTGACTTTC.

The chain uses TRBV7-2 and TRBJ1-6; 8 positions agree with TRBD1. Germline CDR1 SGHTA, CDR2 FQGNSA. This CDR3 contains 14 residues. V gave up 4 bases and J gave up 13 bases; unmatched junction bases: 9. In DNA form, the CDR3 reads TGTGCCAGCAGCTCTTGGGACAGGATTGCCCCCCTCCACTTT. It yields the protein CASSSWDRIAPLHF. The complete variable domain, with remaining parts taken from reference TRBV7-2 and TRBJ1-6, reads GAGVSQSPSNKVTEKGKDVELRCDPISGHTALYWYRQSLGQGLEFLIYFQGNSAPDKSGLPSDRFSAERTGGSVSTLTIQRTQQEDSAVYLCASSSWDRIAPLHFGNGTRLTVT.

The V call is TRBV11-2, the J call TRBJ2-5, with D perhaps matching TRBD2 (7 bases). CDR1 and CDR2 (germline): SGHAT, FQNNGV. The CDR3 spans 15 residues. Trimming cost V 3 bases and J 5 bases, with 16 bases left between them. The CDR3 DNA follows: TGTGCCAGCAGCTTGAGGCGAAGGGGGGGGGAGACCCAGTACTTC. It is translated as CASSLRRRGGETQYF.